This is a list of T cell receptor beta chains from one sample in a study of early T cells in non-severe SARS-CoV-2 infection. TCRdb reprocessed the 5' RACE reads with MiXCR, giving one entry per CDR3 protein. The sample lists about 52,000 distinct CDR3 sequences; approximately 8% were seen once. The source material was whole blood. These receptors were collected from an adult who was a healthcare worker with PCR-confirmed SARS-CoV-2 infection or an uninfected control (not recorded which). Each CDR3 is given with its conserved first and last residue. A D gene is named only where the DNA matches it firmly. A row's size may be missing; if present it is once, few, many or a size class.

D gene,J gene,V gene,clone size,CDR3 DNA,CDR3 protein
-,TRBJ2-3,TRBV24-1,many,TGTGCCACCAGTTTGGGGTCTTCCGGCCTTTTCACAGATACGCAGTATTTT,CATSLGSSGLFTDTQYF
TRBD2,TRBJ2-5,TRBV10-3,few,TGTGCCATCAGTGAGTCCGGGGGGGATTTGGAGACCCAGTACTTC,CAISESGGDLETQYF
TRBD1,TRBJ1-6,TRBV6-5,-,TGTGCCAGCAGTTACTCGCAACAGGGGAGCTCCTATAATTCACCCCTCCACTTT,CASSYSQQGSSYNSPLHF
-,TRBJ2-7,TRBV28,-,TGTGCCAGCAGTCCCAGGGGCCAGGGGACCTCCAGGTACGAGCAGTACTTC,CASSPRGQGTSRYEQYF
TRBD1,TRBJ2-5,TRBV5-6,many,TGTGCCAGCAGCTTGGGGACAGGGGCTCGACAAGAGACCCAGTACTTC,CASSLGTGARQETQYF
-,TRBJ2-2,TRBV7-3,few,TGTGCCAGCAGCTGGGACCGGGACCGGGAGCTGTTTTTT,CASSWDRDRELFF
TRBD1,TRBJ2-2,TRBV5-5,-,TGTGCCAGCAGCCCGGGGACAGTAATCACCGGGGAGCTGTTTTTT,CASSPGTVITGELFF
-,TRBJ1-1,TRBV20-1,-,TGCAGTGCTAGAGAGTCTGGTCGGGTGAACACTGAAGCTTTCTTT,CSARESGRVNTEAFF
-,TRBJ1-2,TRBV20-1,medium-sized,TGCAGTGCTAGAGATCTGGGGGGCGATGGCTACACCTTC,CSARDLGGDGYTF
TRBD2,TRBJ2-1,TRBV7-2,many,TGTGCCAGCAGCTTAATGAGCGGACTAGCGGGAGATATCTACAATGAGCAGTTCTTC,CASSLMSGLAGDIYNEQFF
TRBD1,TRBJ2-2,TRBV20-1,few,TGCAGTGCTAGGAGGGGGCGAGGGTATAATCCCGGGGAGCTGTTTTTT,CSARRGRGYNPGELFF
TRBD1,TRBJ2-5,TRBV12-3/TRBV12-4,-,TGTGCCAGCAGCAATACAGGGGGAATTGAGACCCAGTACTTC,CASSNTGGIETQYF
TRBD1,TRBJ2-1,TRBV24-1,-,TGTGCCACCAGTGATTCGGACAGGGGAATCGACAATGAGCAGTTCTTC,CATSDSDRGIDNEQFF
-,TRBJ2-7,TRBV20-1,few,TGCAGTGCCCTGACTGCTTCCTACGAGCAGTACTTC,CSALTASYEQYF
-,TRBJ1-4,TRBV18,-,TGTGCCAGCTCACTTGCCGGGTCAACTAATGGAAAACTGTTTTTT,CASSLAGSTNGKLFF
-,TRBJ2-3,TRBV29-1,few,TGCAGCGTCGGACAAGCCTTGACAGATACGCAGTATTTT,CSVGQALTDTQYF
TRBD2,TRBJ2-3,TRBV19,-,TGTGCCAGTACCCCTAGCGGGCCAGATACGCAGTATTTT,CASTPSGPDTQYF
TRBD1,TRBJ1-2,TRBV28,-,TGTGCCACCAGGGTACAGGGGGGCTATGGCTACACCTTC,CATRVQGGYGYTF
TRBD2,TRBJ2-5,TRBV3-1,-,TGTGCCAGCAGCCCGGGACTAGCGGGTGATACCAGGGAGACCCAGTACTTC,CASSPGLAGDTRETQYF
-,TRBJ2-7,TRBV11-2,few,TGTGCCAGCAGCTTACTAGGGTACGAGCAGTACTTC,CASSLLGYEQYF
-,TRBJ1-1,TRBV20-1,-,TGCAGTGCTCGGGGCCTACTGAACACTGAAGCTTTCTTT,CSARGLLNTEAFF
-,TRBJ2-2,TRBV5-6,few,TGTGCCAGCAGCCCCCCCGGGCTCCCGAACACCGGGGAGCTGTTTTTT,CASSPPGLPNTGELFF
TRBD1,TRBJ1-1,TRBV7-8,many,TGTGCCAGCAGCTTACTCCCTATGACGTCGGGACAGGGGACCTGGCGGGTAAACACTGAAGCTTTCTTT,CASSLLPMTSGQGTWRVNTEAFF
-,TRBJ2-2,TRBV19,few,TGTGCCAGTAGTACGTCCGGGCCCTACACCGGGGAGCTGTTTTTT,CASSTSGPYTGELFF
-,TRBJ2-7,TRBV6-2/TRBV6-3,few,TGTGCCACCCAGAGCAGTGGCGGCGAGCAGTACTTC,CATQSSGGEQYF
TRBD1,TRBJ2-3,TRBV12-3/TRBV12-4,-,TGTGCCAGCAGTTTATGGGACAGGGATGTAGATACGCAGTATTTT,CASSLWDRDVDTQYF
TRBD2,TRBJ2-2,TRBV7-6,many,TGTGCCAGCAGCTCGGGGACTAGCGGGAGGATCGGGGAGCTGTTTTTT,CASSSGTSGRIGELFF
TRBD2,TRBJ2-7,TRBV20-1,few,TGCAGTGCTGGGGGACTAGCGACAAAGTACGAGCAGTACTTC,CSAGGLATKYEQYF
-,TRBJ2-5,TRBV12-3/TRBV12-4,many,TGTGCCAGCAGTCCCGAAGAGACCCAGTACTTC,CASSPEETQYF
TRBD2,TRBJ2-2,TRBV9,many,TGTGCCAGCAGTGGTTTAGCGGGAAGCACCGGGGAGCTGTTTTTT,CASSGLAGSTGELFF
-,TRBJ2-7,TRBV7-9,many,TGTGCCAGCAGCTTAGTGGAGAGGGGGGCCTCCTACGAGCAGTACTTC,CASSLVERGASYEQYF
TRBD2,TRBJ2-1,TRBV9,few,TGTGCCAGCAGCGTAGGGACTAGCTCCTACAATGAGCAGTTCTTC,CASSVGTSSYNEQFF
-,TRBJ2-3,TRBV5-1,many,TGCGCCAGCAGCCCCGGCACCGGGCGGGATACGCAGTATTTT,CASSPGTGRDTQYF
TRBD2,TRBJ2-3,TRBV4-3,few,TGCGCCAGCAGCCCAGACGCGGGAGGGCCCACAGATACGCAGTATTTT,CASSPDAGGPTDTQYF
TRBD1,TRBJ2-2,TRBV19,-,TGTGCCAGTAGTAGACAGGGACCTACGAACACCGGGGAGCTGTTTTTT,CASSRQGPTNTGELFF
-,TRBJ2-7,TRBV9,many,TGTGCCAGCAGCGTTGGAGGCCTAACCTACGAGCAGTACTTC,CASSVGGLTYEQYF
TRBD1,TRBJ1-3,TRBV4-1,few,TGCGCCAGCAGCCTGACAGGGGTTAACTCTGGAAACACCATATATTTT,CASSLTGVNSGNTIYF
-,TRBJ2-3,TRBV28,-,TGTGCCAGCAGTTTAATGGTTGGGTCAGATACGCAGTATTTT,CASSLMVGSDTQYF
-,TRBJ2-7,TRBV5-1,-,TGCGCCAGCAGCTTGGCGGGGCGGAGCTCCTACGAGCAGTACTTC,CASSLAGRSSYEQYF
-,TRBJ2-4,TRBV12-3/TRBV12-4,-,TGTGCCAGCAGTGGGGAGGGGGGCAAAAACATTCAGTACTTC,CASSGEGGKNIQYF